The source of this T cell receptor (beta chain) is a study of blood T cell repertoires in COVID-19. Original analysis: Reference gene primers were amplified, and this amplification served to estimate nucleated cell counts. The repertoire was sequenced with immunoSEQ multiplex PCR; TCRdb's copy has only in-frame clones and lacks some. V, J and clone size are taken as reported in that table, and D and trimming were inferred from the DNA itself. The sample records 80,000 to 130,000 clones, approximately 90% being singletons. The CDR3 is made up of 15 amino acids. Trimming cost V 5 bases and J 4 bases, with 17 bases left between them. CDR1 and CDR2 from the germline V gene are SGHVS and FNYEAQ.

Sequencing was done on a sample of peripheral blood. This TCR was sampled from a man aged 55-75 years with acute or convalescent COVID-19. The V gene is TRBV7-6, the J gene TRBJ1-1, with D possibly matching TRBD1 (5 bases). CDR3 nucleotides: TGTGCCAGCAGCCCCCTAACGCAGGGTGGCACTGAAGCTTTCTTT. Protein sequence: CASSPLTQGGTEAFF.